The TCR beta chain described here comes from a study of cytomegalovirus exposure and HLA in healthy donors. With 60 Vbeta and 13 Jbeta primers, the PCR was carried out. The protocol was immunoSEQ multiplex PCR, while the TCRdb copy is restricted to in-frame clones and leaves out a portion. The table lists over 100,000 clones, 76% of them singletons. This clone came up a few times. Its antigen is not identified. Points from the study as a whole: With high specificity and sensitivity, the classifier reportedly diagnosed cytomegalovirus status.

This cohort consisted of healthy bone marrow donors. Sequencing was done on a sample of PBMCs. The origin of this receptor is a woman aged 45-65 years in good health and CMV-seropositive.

Here the CDR3 reads CASSEGTGGPDEQFF. CDR3 DNA sequence: TGCGCCAGCAGCGAGGGGACAGGGGGCCCCGATGAGCAGTTCTTC. J is TRBJ2-1 and V is TRBV5-1; 12 positions match TRBD1. The CDR3 is 15 residues long. The J segment lost 8 bases and the V segment lost 4 bases, leaving 7 bases of the junction unmatched. Germline V gives CDR1 SGHRS, CDR2 YFSETQ.